This T cell receptor beta chain was sequenced during a study of shared clonotypes between healthy human individuals. For the study at large: Plates per donor: three CD4 naive, three CD4 memory, two CD8 naive, one CD8 memory.

Study-level findings and limits: The donor pool, a small one, limited the genetic and exposure-history diversity represented.

Concerning this clone itself: Its antigen is still unknown.

Produced via immunoSEQ multiplex PCR; TCRdb's table is partial and in-frame only. The data show 1.6 million or so clones, around 97% seen once. Per the germline V gene, CDR1 is SGHKS and CDR2 is YYEKEE (reference sequence). The CDR3 consists of 16 residues. Trimming cost V 3 bases and J 5 bases, with 18 bases left between them. The V call is TRBV5-5, the J call TRBJ2-1; the D is unclear. The TCR originated in a man younger than 45 in good health. Input material: naive CD4+ T cells sorted from blood. Subset defined: CD45RA+ positively selected. DNA for the CDR3: TGTGCCAGCAGCTCAGCTGGTACAACCCTAAACAATGAGCAGTTCTTC. Encoded protein: CASSSAGTTLNNEQFF.